These T cell receptor beta chains were read from a single sample in a study of cytomegalovirus exposure and HLA in healthy donors. Clones were read by immunoSEQ multiplex PCR, and TCRdb kept only the in-frame ones, dropping some. The table has about 120,000 clones, 74% seen once; the top ten hold about 2%. Sample: PBMCs. All receptors come from a human donor in good health. Each CDR3 is given with its conserved first and last residue. The order of the fields is V gene, CDR3 protein.

v_call: TRBV27
cdr3_aa: CASRGRQKNTEAFF

v_call: TRBV5-1
cdr3_aa: CASSPPPGQGAYKSTYEQYF

v_call: TRBV19
cdr3_aa: CASTNWGGEEKLFF

v_call: TRBV28
cdr3_aa: CASRANTEAFF

v_call: TRBV27
cdr3_aa: CASSLKTGMGTEAFF

v_call: TRBV19
cdr3_aa: CASSPPHGGSYNEQFF

v_call: TRBV29-1
cdr3_aa: CSGGQQNTEAFF

v_call: TRBV13
cdr3_aa: CASRLAGGPSEQFF

v_call: TRBV7-9
cdr3_aa: CASSRAGGNSPLHF

v_call: TRBV4-3
cdr3_aa: CASSQDHLAGGHNEQFF

v_call: TRBV5-5
cdr3_aa: CASSLKAGMSYTF

v_call: TRBV5-5
cdr3_aa: CASSLVPNTGELFF

v_call: TRBV6-1
cdr3_aa: CASSINGQSEAFF

v_call: TRBV11-2
cdr3_aa: CASSLDAGVYEQYF

v_call: TRBV5-4
cdr3_aa: CASSLDRASEAFF

v_call: TRBV2
cdr3_aa: CASSSADSRNEQFF

v_call: TRBV15
cdr3_aa: CATSRDSVDTQYF

v_call: TRBV11-2
cdr3_aa: CASSWNPDRDEGYTF

v_call: TRBV28
cdr3_aa: CASGSRQGRYEQYF

v_call: TRBV6-5
cdr3_aa: CASRYQGIGTEAFF

v_call: TRBV6-1
cdr3_aa: CASSGPIGLNTEAFF

v_call: TRBV18
cdr3_aa: CASSLVGQVYNSPLHF

v_call: TRBV2
cdr3_aa: CASGAILTSGEQYF

v_call: TRBV7-9
cdr3_aa: CASSSGQKYNEQFF

v_call: TRBV7-9
cdr3_aa: CASSGTGGLDGYTF

v_call: TRBV15
cdr3_aa: CATSIEGGNTEAFF

v_call: TRBV5-1
cdr3_aa: CASSLGGGDEKLFF

v_call: TRBV5-1
cdr3_aa: CASSLGLTSEAFF

v_call: TRBV14
cdr3_aa: CASSQGGFGAFF

v_call: TRBV10-3
cdr3_aa: CAISESNRGGADTQYF

v_call: TRBV30
cdr3_aa: CAWSRHTSGNTIYF

v_call: TRBV27
cdr3_aa: CASSLTSGGQETQYF

v_call: TRBV4-1
cdr3_aa: CASSQVWGQTNQPQHF